The 9 T cell receptor beta chains below all came from one sample that was sequenced in a study of metastatic and nonmetastatic thyroid tumors. Not a single patient had been given any form of treatment at any point before undergoing thyroid surgery. TCRdb re-analyzed the PCR reads through MiXCR. This sample has over 25,000 clones; over 15% occur once, and the top ten carry 8% to 11%. Sequencing was performed on blood. Every receptor here comes from a female donor with papillary thyroid cancer or a benign thyroid nodule (not recorded which). Some clones in this sample may be carry-over from other donors' samples.

This clone was counted at least ten times. The chain joins TRBV5-1 to TRBJ1-4, with TRBD1 identical over 9 bases. The CDR3 loop spans 15 amino acids. With V trimmed by 4 bases and J by 8 bases, 9 bases remained unmatched. The V gene's germline CDR1 is SGHRS and CDR2 YFSETQ. CDR3: CASSTPGQGGEKLFF. In DNA form, the CDR3 reads TGCGCCAGCAGCACCCCGGGACAGGGCGGAGAAAAACTGTTTTTT. Drawing the rest from reference TRBV5-1 and TRBJ1-4, the complete variable domain is KAGVTQTPRYLIKTRGQQVTLSCSPISGHRSVSWYQQTPGQGLQFLFEYFSETQRNKGNFPGRFSGRQFSNSRSEMNVSTLELGDSALYLCASSTPGQGGEKLFFGSGTQLSVL.

This clone has ten or more counts. CDR3 loop: CASSFEGGTWTVPNEKLFF. DNA for the CDR3: TGTGCCAGCAGTTTCGAGGGAGGAACCTGGACAGTACCTAATGAAAAACTGTTTTTT. The chain has TRBV27 and TRBJ1-4, with a tentative D call TRBD1 (6 bases). Germline assignment: CDR1 MNHEY and CDR2 SMNVEV (reference sequence). Trimming left V 3 bases short and J 3 bases short, with 23 bases between. This CDR3 region has 19 residues.

On this clone: With a much larger clone just one base away, this may be a read error. The chain carries TRBV7-9 and TRBJ2-5, with D hard to call. The germline V gene has CDR1 SEHNR and CDR2 FQNEAQ (reference sequence). The CDR3 consists of 12 residues. V lost 7 bases and J 7 bases, leaving 13 bases between the germline ends. The CDR3 DNA follows: TGTGCCAGCAACTCCGATTTAGGGACCCAGTACTTC. This encodes CASNSDLGTQYF.

This clone was picked up many times. The chain joins TRBV3-1 to TRBJ2-3, with 15 bases that match TRBD2. Germline trimming cut 4 bases from V and 7 bases from J; bases unmatched to any gene: 12. The CDR3 sequence is 18 residues long. Per the germline V gene, CDR1 is LGHDT and CDR2 is YNNKEL (reference sequence). CDR3 DNA: TGTGCCAGCAGCCCCCCCCCACGGGGACTAGCGGGAGGCCATACGCAGTATTTT. As protein: CASSPPPRGLAGGHTQYF.

This clone occurred many times. The rearrangement links TRBV7-3 to TRBJ2-5; perhaps TRBD1 as D (6 bases). The CDR3 is 14 amino acids. Germline V CDR1 and CDR2: SGHTA, FQGTGA. Between the trimmed V and J ends, which lost 2 bases and 1 base, there was a span of 8 bases. This CDR3 is CASSLGGPQETQYF. The CDR3 DNA is TGTGCCAGCAGCTTAGGGGGCCCCCAAGAGACCCAGTACTTC. The entire variable domain, with the rest obtained from reference TRBV7-3 and TRBJ2-5, is as follows: GAGVSQTPSNKVTEKGKYVELRCDPISGHTALYWYRQSLGQGPEFLIYFQGTGAADDSGLPNDRFFAVRPEGSVSTLKIQRTERGDSAVYLCASSLGGPQETQYFGPGTRLLVL.

This clone was found once. J is TRBJ1-2 and V is TRBV3-1, with D possibly TRBD1 on 5 matching bases. This CDR3 region has 13 residues. V gave up 3 bases and J gave up 6 bases, with 11 bases separating them. Germline V lookup: CDR1 LGHDT, CDR2 YNNKEL (reference sequence). The CDR3 nucleotides are TGTGCCAGCAGCCATGTCAGGGCTGATGGCTACACCTTC. This gives the protein CASSHVRADGYTF.

This clone was picked up many times. V gene TRBV6-1 combines with J gene TRBJ1-2, with D possibly being TRBD1 (6 bases). V dropped 1 base and J dropped 7 bases, with 7 bases sitting between them. The CDR3 totals 12 residues. Germline V lookup: CDR1 MNHNS, CDR2 SASEGT. The CDR3 DNA is TGTGCCAGCAGTGAAGTAGGGGGTGGCTACACCTTC. This translates into CASSEVGGGYTF.

This clone is medium-sized (0.01 to 0.1%) in the sample. The J gene is TRBJ1-2, the V gene TRBV6-5; 10 bases match TRBD1. The germline V gene has CDR1 MNHEY and CDR2 SVGAGI. V shed 2 bases, J shed 5 bases, and the junction held 2 bases outside the gene matches. The CDR3 length is 14 residues. CDR3: CASSYAGQGYGYTF. CDR3 bases: TGTGCCAGCAGTTACGCGGGACAGGGGTATGGCTACACCTTC.

Relative to its sample, this clone is medium-sized. V gene TRBV15 combines with J gene TRBJ2-6; D remains ambiguous. The CDR3 covers 15 residues. The V and J ends lost 0 bases and 1 base respectively, with 4 bases between them. Germline CDR1 and CDR2: LNHNV and YYDKDF (reference sequence). The CDR3 loop reads CATSRDRSGANVLTF. The CDR3 DNA reads as TGTGCCACCAGCAGAGACAGGTCTGGGGCCAACGTCCTGACTTTC.